What follows are 30 T cell receptor beta chains derived from one specimen sequenced in a study of blood T cell repertoires in COVID-19. Here immunoSEQ multiplex PCR was the method, and the copy in TCRdb shows in-frame clones only, minus some. The sample holds roughly 120,000 clones; about 80% are singletons and the top ten take about 8.1%. The sample comprised peripheral blood. The source is a woman aged 40 to 49 with acute or convalescent COVID-19.

The count of this clone is one. The chain carries TRBV6-5 and TRBJ2-7, with 8 positions matching TRBD1. The V segment lost 6 bases and the J segment 4 bases; nucleotides outside the gene matches: 8. Germline loops: CDR1 MNHEY, CDR2 SVGAGI. This CDR3 region has 14 residues. The CDR3 is CASSRTGSIYEQYF. In nucleotides, the CDR3 is TGTGCCAGCAGCCGGACAGGGAGTATTTACGAGCAGTACTTC.

With respect to this clone: One end of the junction fails to match germline, which may point to a read error. The chain joins TRBV19 to TRBJ1-1; the match to TRBD1 covers 7 bases. There are 14 residues in the CDR3. Germline loops: CDR1 LNHDA, CDR2 SQIVND (reference sequence). The CDR3 here is CASTNFRDSTNRYF. Here the CDR3 DNA reads TGTGCCAGTACCAACTTTCGGGACAGCACCAATCGATACTTT.

The V call is TRBV7-2, the J call TRBJ2-5; D unresolved. V lost 4 bases, J lost 5 bases, and 11 bases lay in between. Germline V gives CDR1 SGHTA, CDR2 FQGNSA. This CDR3 comprises 13 residues. The CDR3 DNA reads TGTGCCAGCAGCTCGTGGGTCGGGGAGACCCAGTACTTC. Amino acid sequence: CASSSWVGETQYF.

This chain links TRBV6-5 with TRBJ2-7, with 9 bases aligning to TRBD2. The V and J ends lost 5 bases and 6 bases, in that order; junction bases with no gene match: 11. CDR3 size: 15 residues. The germline V gene has CDR1 MNHEY and CDR2 SVGAGI. In DNA form, the CDR3 reads TGTGCCAGCAGTCCCCCCGGGGAGCGGGGGGCCGAGCAGTACTTC. Protein product: CASSPPGERGAEQYF.

A few counts support this clone. The chain combines TRBV6-2 or TRBV6-3 with TRBJ1-1; D gene unclear. Germline CDR1 reads MNHEY; CDR2 reads SVGEGT. The CDR3 is made up of 15 amino acids. Trimming removed 0 bases at V and 0 bases at J, with 8 bases between. CDR3 residues: CASSYSRPMNTEAFF. The CDR3 nucleotides are TGTGCCAGCAGTTACTCGCGCCCTATGAACACTGAAGCTTTCTTT.

V usage is TRBV28 and J usage is TRBJ1-5; possibly TRBD1 for D (5 bases). The CDR3 consists of 17 residues. Germline V gene lookup returns CDR1 MDHEN and CDR2 SYDVKM. Trimming removed 4 bases from V and 7 bases from J, with 23 bases in between. For the CDR3, the DNA is TGTGCCAGCAGTTCCCCCCCCAGGGTAAGGTCGTCCCAGCCCCAGCATTTT. Protein: CASSSPPRVRSSQPQHF.

V is TRBV9 and J is TRBJ2-3; the match to TRBD2 covers 8 bases. CDR3 size: 16 residues. Germline CDR1 reads SGDLS; CDR2 reads YYNGEE. Losses at the gene ends were 4 bases for V and 1 base for J; bases not matched to a gene: 8. DNA of the CDR3: TGTGCCAGCAGCCTGTATAGCGGGGAGGGCACAGATACGCAGTATTTT. Translated: CASSLYSGEGTDTQYF.

In DNA form, the CDR3 reads TGTGCCAGCAGTTTATGGGGAGGGGGCACTGAAGCTTTCTTT. This gives the protein CASSLWGGGTEAFF. The chain recombines TRBV27 with TRBJ1-1; D is possibly TRBD1 (6 bases). CDR3 length equals 14 residues. In germline, CDR1 is MNHEY, CDR2 SMNVEV (reference sequence). The V end lost 1 base, the J end lost 4 bases, and 10 bases lay between the germline ends.

Here the CDR3 reads CASSLVGQGAHAGKLFF. In DNA form, the CDR3 reads TGTGCCAGCAGCTTGGTAGGACAGGGGGCCCACGCTGGAAAACTGTTTTTT. The chain joins TRBV5-4 to TRBJ1-4, with 11 bases identical to TRBD1. Trimming took 0 bases from V and 10 from J; bases not matched to a gene: 11. Germline V gene data show CDR1 as SGHNT and CDR2 as YYREEE (reference sequence). This CDR3 spans 17 amino acids.

J is TRBJ1-5 and V is TRBV7-2; D gene ambiguous. Between the trimmed V and J ends, which lost 5 bases and 2 bases, there was a span of 13 bases. CDR1 and CDR2 from the germline V gene are SGHTA and FQGNSA. The CDR3 is 15 residues long. The CDR3 loop reads CASSDALGGNQPQHF. In nucleotides, the CDR3 is TGTGCCAGCAGCGATGCCTTGGGAGGCAATCAGCCCCAGCATTTT.

This clone was counted a few times. The CDR3 protein is CASRPQGMSDEKLFF. The CDR3, as DNA: TGTGCCAGCAGACCCCAGGGGATGTCGGATGAAAAACTGTTTTTT. The J gene is TRBJ1-4, the V gene TRBV6-6, with a tentative D call TRBD1 (6 bases). The CDR3 has 15 amino acids. Trimming took off 6 bases at V and 6 bases at J, with 17 bases between the two ends. Germline V gives CDR1 MNHNY, CDR2 SVGAGI (reference sequence).

This chain connects TRBV27 to TRBJ1-1; D might be TRBD1 (6 bases). Trimming pared 7 bases from V and 4 bases from J, leaving 10 bases between. CDR1 and CDR2 (germline): MNHEY, SMNVEV (reference sequence). The CDR3 sequence is 12 residues long. The CDR3 DNA reads as TGTGCCAGCAAAGGGGGGGGCACTGAAGCTTTCTTT. Translated, it gives CASKGGGTEAFF.

As concerns this clone: At one of its ends the junction is not consistent with the germline gene, which may arise from a read error. V gene TRBV10-3 combines with J gene TRBJ1-2; no firm D call. Germline V gives CDR1 ENHRY, CDR2 SYGVKD. The CDR3 runs to 10 residues. CDR3 sequence (DNA): TGTGCCATCAGTGGCCTGACTCACATCTTC. Protein: CAISGLTHIF.

The V and J genes are TRBV7-2 and TRBJ2-5, with a weak D call TRBD2 (5 bases). The V and J ends lost 0 bases and 6 bases respectively, with 14 bases between them. The CDR3 totals 15 residues. CDR1 SGHTA and CDR2 FQGNSA come from the germline V gene. CDR3 residues: CASSLAWLALKTQYF. CDR3 coding DNA: TGTGCCAGCAGCTTAGCGTGGCTAGCTTTGAAGACCCAGTACTTC.

Points on this clone: The sample has other DNA sequences that encode this CDR3 too. The rearrangement uses TRBV19 and TRBJ1-1; D remains unclear. This CDR3 region has 13 residues. The V end lost 3 bases, the J end lost 0 bases, and 5 bases lay between the germline ends. The germline V gene has CDR1 LNHDA and CDR2 SQIVND (reference sequence). The CDR3 protein is CASSISVNTEAFF. CDR3 bases: TGTGCCAGTAGTATTTCGGTGAACACTGAAGCTTTCTTT. Based on the CDR3 plus reference TRBV19 and TRBJ1-1, the full variable domain is DGGITQSPKYLFRKEGQNVTLSCEQNLNHDAMYWYRQDPGQGLRLIYYSQIVNDFQKGDIAEGYSVSREKKESFPLTVTSAQKNPTAFYLCASSISVNTEAFFGQGTRLTVV.

V and J are TRBV27 and TRBJ1-6; no clear D. This CDR3 has 14 amino acids. Germline CDR1 and CDR2: MNHEY and SMNVEV (reference sequence). V was clipped by 5 bases and J by 10 bases, with 15 bases between them. As DNA, the CDR3 is TGTGCCAGCAGTCTGACGGGTCAAGACTCACCCCTCCACTTT. Translation gives CASSLTGQDSPLHF.

V is TRBV7-2 and J is TRBJ1-1; no definite D call. Germline CDR1 is SGHTA and CDR2 is FQGNSA. This CDR3 region has 14 residues. With 9 bases removed from V and 0 bases from J, the gap between germline ends came to 14 bases. The CDR3 is CASKISGVNTEAFF. The CDR3 nucleotides read TGTGCCAGTAAGATTTCCGGGGTGAACACTGAAGCTTTCTTT.

This rearrangement joins TRBV19 to TRBJ2-1; maybe TRBD2 (6 bases). The CDR3 is 15 amino acids. Germline V CDR1 and CDR2: LNHDA, SQIVND (reference sequence). Trimming took 10 bases from V and 5 from J, leaving 21 bases between them. The CDR3 spells CATSRGVAANNEQFF. As DNA, the CDR3 is TGTGCCACTTCAAGGGGTGTAGCGGCGAACAATGAGCAGTTCTTC. Full variable domain (remainder filled in from reference TRBV19 and TRBJ2-1): DGGITQSPKYLFRKEGQNVTLSCEQNLNHDAMYWYRQDPGQGLRLIYYSQIVNDFQKGDIAEGYSVSREKKESFPLTVTSAQKNPTAFYLCATSRGVAANNEQFFGPGTRLTVL.

V is TRBV5-4 and J is TRBJ1-1, with a weak D call TRBD1 (6 bases). The germline V and J ends were trimmed by 4 bases and 6 bases, with 16 bases remaining between them. Germline CDR1 is SGHNT and CDR2 is YYREEE (reference sequence). The CDR3 spans 14 residues. CDR3 bases: TGTGCCAGCAGCGGACGGACAGACAGCGCTGAAGCTTTCTTT. Protein sequence: CASSGRTDSAEAFF. Drawing the rest from reference TRBV5-4 and TRBJ1-1, the complete variable domain is ETGVTQSPTHLIKTRGQQVTLRCSSQSGHNTVSWYQQALGQGPQFIFQYYREEENGRGNFPPRFSGLQFPNYSSELNVNALELDDSALYLCASSGRTDSAEAFFGQGTRLTVV.

This clone was observed a handful of times. This rearrangement joins TRBV5-5 to TRBJ1-3; TRBD1 matches at 8 bases. This CDR3 has 15 residues. CDR1 is SGHKS, CDR2 YYEKEE, per germline (reference sequence). After removal of 2 bases from V and 3 bases from J, the junction contained 4 bases not matched to a gene. CDR3 nucleotides: TGTGCCAGCAGCTTAACAGGGGGTAATGGAAACACCATATATTTT. It yields the protein CASSLTGGNGNTIYF.

This chain links TRBV2 with TRBJ2-7; TRBD1 is a possible D gene (5 bases). CDR1 SNHLY and CDR2 FYNNEI come from the germline V gene. Trimming took off 7 bases at V and 8 bases at J, with 12 bases between the two ends. The CDR3 loop spans 11 amino acids. This chain's CDR3 is CASTLGPQQYF. CDR3 DNA: TGTGCCAGCACCTTGGGGCCACAGCAGTACTTC.

This clone appeared a single time. The chain has TRBV7-9 and TRBJ2-7; the match to TRBD1 covers 10 bases. Germline lookup yields CDR1 SEHNR and CDR2 FQNEAQ (reference sequence). V shed 2 bases and J 2 bases; nucleotides not matched to a gene: 3. The CDR3 spans 15 residues. The CDR3 coding sequence is TGTGCCAGCAGCTTAACGGGACAGGGGACCTACGAGCAGTACTTC. The encoded protein is CASSLTGQGTYEQYF.

The chain uses TRBV6-2 or TRBV6-3 and TRBJ2-3, with 9 bases fitting TRBD1. Losses at the gene ends were 6 bases for V and 6 bases for J; bases not matched to a gene: 7. Per the germline V gene, CDR1 is MNHEY and CDR2 is SVGEGT. The CDR3 is 14 amino acids. Written as DNA, the CDR3 is TGTGCCAGCAGCCTCGGGACAGGGTATGATACGCAGTATTTT. The encoded protein is CASSLGTGYDTQYF.

The J gene is TRBJ1-3, the V gene TRBV9; tentative D call: TRBD1 (5 bases). This CDR3 spans 15 amino acids. Trimming pared 4 bases from V and 0 bases from J, leaving 11 bases between. CDR1 SGDLS and CDR2 YYNGEE come from the germline V gene. CDR3 region: CASSSIGVSGNTIYF. In DNA, the CDR3 is TGTGCCAGCAGCTCTATAGGGGTCTCTGGAAACACCATATATTTT.

The J gene is TRBJ2-3, the V gene TRBV6-6; 7 bases fit TRBD1. The CDR3 extends over 16 amino acids. Looked up from germline, CDR1 is MNHNY and CDR2 is SVGAGI (reference sequence). The trim removed 2 bases at V and 6 bases at J, leaving 11 bases unmatched. As DNA, the CDR3 is TGTGCCAGCAGTTACCGGACAGGAACAGCACGGGATACGCAGTATTTT. This sequence encodes CASSYRTGTARDTQYF.

The chain employs TRBV15 and TRBJ2-7; D not resolved. From germline, CDR1 is LNHNV and CDR2 YYDKDF (reference sequence). CDR3 size: 15 residues. Between the trimmed V and J ends, which lost 3 bases and 0 bases, there was a span of 12 bases. The chain's CDR3 is CATSRAAFSSYEQYF. The CDR3 nucleotides read TGTGCCACCAGCAGGGCAGCGTTCAGCTCCTACGAGCAGTACTTC.

The chain recombines TRBV5-1 with TRBJ2-7, with D perhaps TRBD2 (7 bases). Looked up from germline, CDR1 is SGHRS and CDR2 is YFSETQ. V was cut by 3 bases and J by 2 bases, with 21 bases left in between. The CDR3 is 17 amino acids. CDR3 protein: CASSSLAGGGAAYEQYF. Here the CDR3 DNA reads TGCGCCAGCAGCTCCTTAGCGGGCGGGGGCGCAGCCTACGAGCAGTACTTC.

The gene calls are TRBV12-3 or TRBV12-4 and TRBJ1-5, with D possibly TRBD1 on 6 matching bases. This CDR3 is built from 13 residues. The germline V and J ends were trimmed by 1 base and 7 bases, with 8 bases remaining between them. Here the CDR3 reads CASSLDREQPQHF. In DNA, the CDR3 is TGTGCCAGCAGTTTAGACAGGGAGCAGCCCCAGCATTTT.

This chain uses TRBV19 with TRBJ1-2; 8 positions match TRBD1. This CDR3 comprises 14 residues. Trimming removed 4 bases from V and 8 bases from J; junction bases left unmatched: 9. Germline CDR1 is LNHDA and CDR2 is SQIVND (reference sequence). The CDR3 is CASSTPGAGGGYTF. CDR3 coding DNA: TGTGCCAGTAGTACCCCGGGGGCAGGGGGCGGCTACACCTTC.

The chain carries TRBV2 and TRBJ1-6, with a possible D match to TRBD1 (5 bases). The length of the CDR3 is 15 residues. V lost 2 bases and J 7 bases, leaving 12 bases between the germline ends. Germline CDR1 reads SNHLY; CDR2 reads FYNNEI. The CDR3 DNA is TGTGCCAGCAGTGAACGAGAGGGGAGGAATTCACCCCTCCACTTT. Translation gives CASSEREGRNSPLHF.